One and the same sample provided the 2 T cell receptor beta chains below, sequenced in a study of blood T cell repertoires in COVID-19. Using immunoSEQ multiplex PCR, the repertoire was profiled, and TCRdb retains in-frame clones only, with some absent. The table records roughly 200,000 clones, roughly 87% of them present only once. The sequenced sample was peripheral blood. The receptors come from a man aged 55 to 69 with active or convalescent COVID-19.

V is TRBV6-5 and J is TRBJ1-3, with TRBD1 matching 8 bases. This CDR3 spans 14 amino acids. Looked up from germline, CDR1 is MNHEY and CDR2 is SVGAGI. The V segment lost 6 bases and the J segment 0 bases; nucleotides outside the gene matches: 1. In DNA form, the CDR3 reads TGTGCCAGCAGAACAGGGGGCTCTGGAAACACCATATATTTT. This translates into CASRTGGSGNTIYF.

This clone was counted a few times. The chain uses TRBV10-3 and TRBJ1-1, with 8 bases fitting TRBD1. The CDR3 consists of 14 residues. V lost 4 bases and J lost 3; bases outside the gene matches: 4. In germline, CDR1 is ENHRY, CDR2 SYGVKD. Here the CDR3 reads CAISADRGHTEAFF. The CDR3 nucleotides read TGTGCCATCAGTGCAGACAGGGGTCACACTGAAGCTTTCTTT.